These T cell receptor beta chains were read from a single sample in a study of cytomegalovirus exposure and HLA in healthy donors. Assay used: immunoSEQ multiplex PCR; TCRdb lists only in-frame clones, some missing. Of just over 200,000 clones in the sample, around 83% were seen once. The sequenced material came from PBMCs. The source is a woman in her 40s in good health and CMV-seronegative. Both conserved end residues are part of each CDR3. A D gene is named only where the DNA matches it firmly. Size is stated for part of the rows, as once, few or many counts, or as a class when the clone is expanded.

CDR3 protein,CDR3 DNA,clone size,V gene,D gene,J gene
CASDSSSGNTIYF,TGTGCCAGCGACAGTAGCTCTGGAAACACCATATATTTT,NA,TRBV28,NA,TRBJ1-3
CASSTGAIYNEQFF,TGCGCCAGCAGTACGGGAGCGATCTACAATGAGCAGTTCTTC,NA,TRBV5-1,NA,TRBJ2-1
CASSSGQSEAFF,TGCGCCAGCAGCTCGGGACAGTCTGAAGCTTTCTTT,few,TRBV5-1,TRBD1,TRBJ1-1
CAWSPGTGGDEQYF,TGTGCCTGGAGTCCCGGGACAGGGGGCGACGAGCAGTACTTC,NA,TRBV30,TRBD1,TRBJ2-7
CASSTRQGIWNTEAFF,TGTGCCAGCAGCACGAGACAGGGGATATGGAACACTGAAGCTTTCTTT,NA,TRBV7-2,TRBD1,TRBJ1-1
CASSEEERRYYEQYF,TGTGCCAGCAGTGAAGAAGAGCGGCGGTACTACGAGCAGTACTTC,NA,TRBV6-1,NA,TRBJ2-7
CASSVSRGEDGYTF,TGTGCCAGCAGTGTGAGCAGGGGAGAGGATGGCTACACCTTC,NA,TRBV2,NA,TRBJ1-2
CATSRDLAVRGNTIYF,TGTGCCACCAGCAGAGATCTGGCAGTAAGAGGAAACACCATATATTTT,NA,TRBV15,NA,TRBJ1-3
CASSQEVRDTQYF,TGTGCCAGCAGCCAAGAGGTCAGAGATACGCAGTATTTT,NA,TRBV4-2,NA,TRBJ2-3
CASSLAAGVYSGNTIYF,TGTGCCAGCAGCTTAGCAGCAGGGGTCTACTCTGGAAACACCATATATTTT,NA,TRBV11-2,NA,TRBJ1-3
CASSRREGNEKLFF,TGCGCCAGCAGTAGGCGGGAAGGAAATGAAAAACTGTTTTTT,once,TRBV4-1,NA,TRBJ1-4
CASSPGHTYEQYF,TGTGCCAGCAGCCCCGGACATACCTACGAGCAGTACTTC,NA,TRBV5-6,NA,TRBJ2-7
CASSVEVLAGADEQYF,TGTGCCAGCAGCGTAGAAGTCCTAGCGGGTGCTGATGAGCAGTACTTC,NA,TRBV9,TRBD2,TRBJ2-7
CASSPPSILGYGYTF,TGTGCCAGCAGTCCCCCCTCCATTCTAGGCTATGGCTACACCTTC,NA,TRBV28,NA,TRBJ1-2
CASLRDRVSYEQYF,TGTGCCAGCTTAAGGGACAGGGTGTCCTACGAGCAGTACTTC,NA,TRBV2,TRBD1,TRBJ2-7
CATSRDGTGGRETQYF,TGTGCCACCAGCAGAGATGGAACAGGGGGACGTGAGACCCAGTACTTC,NA,TRBV15,TRBD1,TRBJ2-5
CASSSLPSGGTYEQYF,TGTGCCAGCAGCTCCCTCCCTAGCGGAGGCACCTACGAGCAGTACTTC,NA,TRBV5-6,TRBD2,TRBJ2-7
CASSLRVPGLAGNYEQYF,TGTGCCAGCAGCTTACGCGTCCCCGGACTAGCGGGCAACTACGAGCAGTACTTC,NA,TRBV13,TRBD2,TRBJ2-7
CASSYQGRSYEQYF,TGTGCCAGCAGTTATCAAGGGAGGTCCTACGAGCAGTACTTC,NA,TRBV6-8,NA,TRBJ2-7
CASSLVGAETQYF,TGTGCCAGCAGCTTGGTAGGGGCAGAGACCCAGTACTTC,NA,TRBV5-5,NA,TRBJ2-5
CASSGQGLGGAFF,TGTGCCAGCAGTGGACAGGGCCTCGGAGGGGCTTTCTTT,NA,TRBV2,TRBD1,TRBJ1-1
CASSRQGPRQPQHF,TGTGCCAGCAGCCGACAGGGCCCGAGGCAGCCCCAGCATTTT,NA,TRBV7-9,TRBD1,TRBJ1-5
CASTYAATNEKLFF,TGTGCCAGCACCTACGCGGCCACTAATGAAAAACTGTTTTTT,NA,TRBV6-1,NA,TRBJ1-4
CASSIDGTGAHGQPQHF,TGTGCCAGTAGTATAGATGGGACAGGGGCCCATGGTCAGCCCCAGCATTTT,NA,TRBV19,TRBD1,TRBJ1-5
CASSLFGGTNNEQFF,TGTGCCAGCAGCTTATTCGGGGGAACCAACAATGAGCAGTTCTTC,NA,TRBV7-9,NA,TRBJ2-1
CASSPLTHQETQYF,TGTGCCAGCAGCCCACTGACACACCAAGAGACCCAGTACTTC,NA,TRBV11-2,NA,TRBJ2-5
CASSLFPGQSYEQYF,TGTGCCAGCAGTTTATTTCCGGGACAGTCCTACGAGCAGTACTTC,once,TRBV27,TRBD1,TRBJ2-7
CANSPTHLTEAFF,TGTGCCAACTCTCCCACCCACCTCACTGAAGCTTTCTTT,NA,TRBV10-3,NA,TRBJ1-1
CASSLDPGLGPYEQYF,TGTGCCAGCAGCTTAGACCCGGGACTAGGCCCCTACGAGCAGTACTTC,NA,TRBV11-2,TRBD2,TRBJ2-7
CATSRDRQGYEQYF,TGTGCCACCAGCAGAGATAGACAGGGCTACGAGCAGTACTTC,few,TRBV15,TRBD1,TRBJ2-7
CASSSRDSHLGTEAFF,TGTGCCAGCAGCTCGCGGGACAGCCATTTAGGCACTGAAGCTTTCTTT,NA,TRBV7-8,TRBD1,TRBJ1-1
CASSSGTAVMYEQYF,TGTGCCAGCAGTTCCGGGACTGCGGTTATGTACGAGCAGTACTTC,NA,TRBV5-4,NA,TRBJ2-7
CASTNTDTQYF,TGTGCCAGTACTAACACAGATACGCAGTATTTT,few,TRBV19,NA,TRBJ2-3
CASSGVALHNEQFF,TGTGCCAGTAGTGGGGTAGCGCTCCACAATGAGCAGTTCTTC,NA,TRBV19,NA,TRBJ2-1
CAITGTSGSEQYF,TGTGCCATCACCGGGACTAGCGGGAGCGAGCAGTACTTC,NA,TRBV10-3,TRBD2,TRBJ2-7
CAISSGQGNEKLFF,TGTGCCATCAGCTCGGGACAGGGAAATGAAAAACTGTTTTTT,few,TRBV10-3,TRBD1,TRBJ1-4
CASSLIDLANEQFF,TGCGCCAGCAGCTTGATCGATCTAGCGAATGAGCAGTTCTTC,NA,TRBV5-1,NA,TRBJ2-1
CASSSRNYEQYF,TGTGCCAGCAGCTCTAGAAACTACGAGCAGTACTTC,NA,TRBV7-2,NA,TRBJ2-7
CASSSGTGWHEQFF,TGTGCCAGTAGCTCCGGGACAGGTTGGCATGAGCAGTTCTTC,NA,TRBV19,TRBD1,TRBJ2-1
CASSVQGVQPQHF,TGTGCCAGTAGTGTACAGGGGGTGCAGCCCCAGCATTTT,NA,TRBV19,TRBD1,TRBJ1-5
CASSPGTGANVLTF,TGTGCCAGCAGCCCCGGGACTGGGGCCAACGTCCTGACTTTC,NA,TRBV7-2,NA,TRBJ2-6
CASTRTQDQPQHF,TGTGCCAGCACCAGAACACAGGATCAGCCCCAGCATTTT,NA,TRBV28,NA,TRBJ1-5
CASIEGPQWGYTF,TGTGCCAGCATCGAGGGCCCCCAATGGGGCTACACCTTC,NA,TRBV28,NA,TRBJ1-2
CASSQVDSNYGYTF,TGCGCCAGCAGCCAAGTAGACAGCAACTATGGCTACACCTTC,NA,TRBV4-1,NA,TRBJ1-2
CASSSRLGGLAGDTGELFF,TGTGCCAGCTCGTCACGATTAGGAGGACTAGCGGGAGACACCGGGGAGCTGTTTTTT,NA,TRBV18,TRBD2,TRBJ2-2
CASSVIPGLAGATGELFF,TGTGCCAGCAGCGTAATCCCGGGACTAGCGGGAGCTACCGGGGAGCTGTTTTTT,once,TRBV9,TRBD2,TRBJ2-2
CASSNGQGLYGYTF,TGTGCCAGCAGCAATGGACAGGGGTTGTATGGCTACACCTTC,NA,TRBV6-5,TRBD1,TRBJ1-2
CASSLSGSVSLSTDTQYF,TGTGCCAGCAGCTTAAGCGGGAGCGTTTCCCTTAGCACAGATACGCAGTATTTT,NA,TRBV11-2,TRBD2,TRBJ2-3
CASSVQGAGNTIYF,TGTGCCAGCAGCGTACAGGGTGCAGGAAACACCATATATTTT,NA,TRBV9,NA,TRBJ1-3
CASSPRGGGQNTEAFF,TGCGCCAGCAGCCCCCGCGGGGGTGGCCAGAACACTGAAGCTTTCTTT,NA,TRBV4-1,NA,TRBJ1-1
CASSLWDTSYEQYF,TGTGCCAGCAGTTTATGGGACACTAGCTACGAGCAGTACTTC,NA,TRBV28,NA,TRBJ2-7
CAILAGGPNTGELFF,TGTGCCATATTAGCGGGAGGGCCGAACACCGGGGAGCTGTTTTTT,NA,TRBV7-2,TRBD2,TRBJ2-2
CASSVVSRRGASGYNEQFF,TGTGCCAGCAGCGTGGTCTCCCGGCGCGGGGCTAGCGGCTACAATGAGCAGTTCTTC,NA,TRBV9,TRBD2,TRBJ2-1
CASSEGDRGNEQFF,TGTGCCAGCAGCGAGGGGGACAGGGGGAATGAGCAGTTCTTC,NA,TRBV9,TRBD1,TRBJ2-1
CASDSRGNEQFF,TGTGCCAGTGACTCAAGGGGCAATGAGCAGTTCTTC,NA,TRBV2,NA,TRBJ2-1
CASSPATGGSVGYTF,TGTGCCAGCTCACCAGCGACAGGGGGATCGGTCGGCTACACCTTC,NA,TRBV18,TRBD1,TRBJ1-2
CASSPTTGASETQYF,TGTGCCAGCAGCCCTACGACAGGGGCATCGGAGACCCAGTACTTC,NA,TRBV7-8,TRBD1,TRBJ2-5
CASKALDRGQETQYF,TGCGCCAGCAAGGCCTTAGACAGGGGACAAGAGACCCAGTACTTC,NA,TRBV5-1,TRBD1,TRBJ2-5